Below, 10 T cell receptor beta chains from the same sample are listed, as sequenced in a study of cytomegalovirus exposure and HLA in healthy donors. Primers: 60 Vbeta forward and 13 Jbeta reverse. Generated by immunoSEQ multiplex PCR, the TCRdb table keeps only in-frame clones and is missing some. The sample includes 150,000 to 200,000 clones, 60% to 80% of them seen just once. The sequencing input was PBMCs. The receptor source for this set is a woman aged 45-59 years in good health and CMV-seropositive.

The chain carries TRBV7-2 and TRBJ2-7; TRBD1 agrees at 9 bases. CDR1 and CDR2 (germline): SGHTA, FQGNSA. The CDR3 has 16 amino acids. Unmatched junction bases numbered 9, after V lost 5 bases and J lost 1 base. The CDR3 loop is CASSRSTGGASYEQYF. Written as DNA, the CDR3 is TGTGCCAGCAGCAGATCTACAGGGGGCGCATCCTACGAGCAGTACTTC.

This chain joins TRBV18 and TRBJ2-7, with unresolved D. The CDR3 covers 12 residues. Between the trimmed V and J ends, which lost 3 bases and 6 bases, there was a span of 9 bases. The V gene's germline CDR1 is KGHSH and CDR2 LQKENI. Written as DNA, the CDR3 is TGTGCCAGCTCACCCCAGGTGGGCGAGCAGTACTTC. Amino acids: CASSPQVGEQYF.

This clone showed up just a few times. This chain uses TRBV5-6 with TRBJ1-3; D may be TRBD1 (5 bases). Germline assignment: CDR1 SGHDT and CDR2 YYEEEE. This CDR3 is 15 amino acids long. The V end lost 0 bases, the J end lost 7 bases, and 14 bases lay between the germline ends. Here the CDR3 reads CASSLVGPTGNTIYF. The CDR3 region has the DNA TGTGCCAGCAGCTTGGTGGGGCCTACCGGTAACACCATATATTTT. Variable domain in full (rest from reference TRBV5-6 and TRBJ1-3): DAGVTQSPTHLIKTRGQQVTLRCSPKSGHDTVSWYQQALGQGPQFIFQYYEEEERQRGNFPDRFSGHQFPNYSSELNVNALLLGDSALYLCASSLVGPTGNTIYFGEGSWLTVV.

This clone has just a few counts. V is TRBV29-1 and J is TRBJ2-7, with TRBD1 identical over 10 bases. CDR1 SQVTM and CDR2 ANQGSEA come from the germline V gene. The CDR3 is made up of 12 amino acids. The V segment lost 4 bases and the J segment 7 bases; nucleotides outside the gene matches: 4. DNA for the CDR3: TGCAGCGTTGGGACAGGGGGGTGGGAGCAGTACTTC. It yields the protein CSVGTGGWEQYF.

V gene TRBV27 combines with J gene TRBJ2-3, with 12 nucleotides matching TRBD1. Germline CDR1 and CDR2: MNHEY and SMNVEV (reference sequence). J gave up 0 bases and V 7 bases, and 17 bases lay outside the gene matches. This CDR3 spans 20 amino acids. The CDR3 DNA sequence: TGTGCCAGCAAACGGGGGCAGTCGGGACAGGGGGCGGGAAGCACAGATACGCAGTATTTT. It translates to CASKRGQSGQGAGSTDTQYF.

The V and J genes are TRBV25-1 and TRBJ2-7, with D tentatively TRBD1 (5 bases). The CDR3 is 11 amino acids. Trimming left V 5 bases short and J 3 bases short, with 5 bases between. Germline lookup yields CDR1 MGHDK and CDR2 SYGVNS. The DNA of the CDR3 is TGTGCCAGCAGTCAGGGCTACGAGCAGTACTTC. Protein: CASSQGYEQYF.

This clone occurred a few times. This chain connects TRBV7-8 to TRBJ2-7, with TRBD1 matching 9 bases. The V and J ends lost 4 bases and 2 bases, in that order; junction bases with no gene match: 3. Germline loops: CDR1 SGHVS, CDR2 FQNEAQ. The CDR3 length is 14 residues. CDR3 nucleotide sequence: TGTGCCAGCAGCTCACAGGGGGCAACCTACGAGCAGTACTTC. It encodes CASSSQGATYEQYF.

The DNA for the CDR3 is TGCGCCAGCAGCCAAGAGACAGGGGACTCAAACCCTACCACAGATACGCAGTATTTT. Protein: CASSQETGDSNPTTDTQYF. The chain couples TRBV4-1 to TRBJ2-3, with 8 bases that match TRBD1. Germline CDR1 is MGHRA and CDR2 is YSYEKL. V lost 0 bases, J lost 2 bases, and 13 bases stayed unmatched. CDR3 size: 19 residues.

This clone was observed once. The chain is built from TRBV28 and TRBJ1-5, with D possibly being TRBD1 (5 bases). V was pared by 5 bases and J by 0 bases, with 20 bases between. Germline CDR1 and CDR2: MDHEN and SYDVKM. The CDR3 covers 18 residues. CDR3 region: CASSPPRWRDFSNQPQHF. CDR3 DNA: TGTGCCAGCAGTCCACCCCGGTGGAGGGACTTTAGCAATCAGCCCCAGCATTTT.

This sequence joins TRBV7-9 and TRBJ2-7; TRBD1 aligns across 7 bases. The CDR3 length is 15 residues. Germline V gene sequence: CDR1 SEHNR, CDR2 FQNEAQ (reference sequence). V was pared by 5 bases and J by 3 bases, with 10 bases of the junction left unmatched. The DNA of the CDR3 is TGTGCCAGCAGCGCCGGACCGGGACAGAACTACGAGCAGTACTTC. Residues: CASSAGPGQNYEQYF.